This TCR beta chain was recorded in a study of beta chain features in type 1 diabetes. Study results and caveats: Moderately but significantly shorter TCRB CDR3s were found in Type 1 diabetes patients in all four CD4+ subsets. Researchers caution that PCR might favor shorter templates, equally among patients and controls.

Reverse transcribing all isolated RNA meant expressed TCRB transcripts were sequenced. TCRdb keeps only in-frame clones here, not all; method: immunoSEQ multiplex PCR. The sample yields approximately 260,000 clones, about 24% seen once. This clone has more than one count but fewer than ten. Its antigen is undetermined. The CDR3 contains 15 residues. The V gene end was trimmed by 1 base and the J gene end by 3 bases; junction bases not matched to a gene: 5. CDR1 and CDR2 from the germline V gene are MGHRA and YSYEKL. The TCR was taken from a young woman with type 1 diabetes. Sample: naive CD4+ T cells from blood. The rearrangement joins TRBV4-1 to TRBJ1-2; 7 bases are a match to TRBD1. The CDR3 region has the DNA TGCGCCAGCAGCCAAGTTGACAGGGACCACTATGGCTACACCTTC. Protein: CASSQVDRDHYGYTF.